This TCR beta chain comes out of a study of T cells in Graves' hyperthyroidism and ophthalmopathy. Study conclusions and caveats: Most thyroid-expanded clonotypes above 0.001 were also found in blood. Stable hyperthyroidism was separated from ophthalmopathy by a model based on 13 V-J features. Before onset, ophthalmopathy was predicted by the model a median approximately 6.5 months earlier.

Diagnoses used clinical symptoms, serum thyroxine and TRAb, thyroid ultrasound and orbital computed tomography. The CDR3 sequence is 14 residues long. Per the germline V gene, CDR1 is MDHEN and CDR2 is SYDVKM. Trimming stripped 2 bases from V and 6 bases from J, with 13 bases between. Amplification of TCR beta CDR3 regions used RNA as the template. In the first-round RT-PCR of the TCR CDR3, the HTBI primer set was used. TCRdb fed the multiplex PCR reads into MiXCR, producing one record per CDR3 protein. The sample lists 500,000 to 650,000 distinct CDR3 sequences; just under 20% were seen once. On this clonotype itself: Antigen unknown. It is likely a read error, because the conserved phenylalanine at the end of the CDR3 is missing.

This receptor was obtained from a middle-aged man with Graves' ophthalmopathy. The V call is TRBV28, the J call TRBJ1-1, with no clear D. Sequencing was carried out using blood. CDR3 sequence reads: CASSLPAVNAEAFL. CDR3 sequence (DNA): TGTGCCAGCAGTTTACCCGCGGTTAACGCTGAAGCTTTCCTT.